A single sample gave rise to the 17 T cell receptor beta chains below, sequenced in a study of metastatic and nonmetastatic thyroid tumors. TCRdb re-analyzed the PCR reads using MiXCR. The table lists about 17,000 clones, approximately 29% of them singletons. No patient had received any treatment before thyroid surgery. What was sequenced was tumor tissue. These receptors all come from a male donor with papillary thyroid cancer or a benign thyroid nodule (not recorded which). Some clones in this sample may be carry-over from other donors' samples.

This clone is medium-sized by share. The gene calls are TRBV7-9 and TRBJ2-7, with 10 bases matching TRBD1. Germline trimming cut 1 base from V and 4 bases from J; bases unmatched to any gene: 4. This CDR3 spans 15 amino acids. Germline V gene data show CDR1 as SEHNR and CDR2 as FQNEAQ (reference sequence). The CDR3 loop reads CASSLVGQGVYEQYF. The CDR3 coding sequence is TGTGCCAGCAGCTTAGTCGGACAGGGGGTATACGAGCAGTACTTC.

The chain combines TRBV11-2 with TRBJ2-3; a weak D match, TRBD1 (6 bases). CDR3 size: 18 residues. Germline V lookup: CDR1 SGHAT, CDR2 FQNNGV. Trimming took 0 bases from V and 2 from J, leaving 18 bases between them. The CDR3 bases are TGTGCCAGCAGCTTAGATCGAGGCGGGTGGGGGCTCACAGATACGCAGTATTTT. Translating it yields CASSLDRGGWGLTDTQYF.

This clone counts as medium-sized. The genes are TRBV5-1 and TRBJ2-3; 8 bases are a match to TRBD2. The CDR3 totals 14 residues. V shed 4 bases and J 6 bases; nucleotides not matched to a gene: 7. Germline V gene sequence: CDR1 SGHRS, CDR2 YFSETQ. The CDR3 DNA reads as TGCGCCAGCAGCCTTAGCGGGGAAGACGATACGCAGTATTTT. Residues: CASSLSGEDDTQYF.

The genes are TRBV5-1 and TRBJ2-1; TRBD1 agrees at 11 bases. The trim removed 4 bases at V and 6 bases at J, leaving 3 bases unmatched. Germline V gives CDR1 SGHRS, CDR2 YFSETQ. This CDR3 has 14 amino acids. The CDR3 spells CASSGGTGGNEQFF. In DNA, the CDR3 is TGCGCCAGCAGCGGCGGGACAGGGGGCAATGAGCAGTTCTTC.

By share, this clone ranks as medium-sized (0.01 to 0.1%). V and J are TRBV7-2 and TRBJ2-7; maybe TRBD2 (6 bases). The V end was cut by 3 bases, the J end by 3 bases, with 12 bases between. Germline V gene sequence: CDR1 SGHTA, CDR2 FQGNSA. The CDR3 runs 14 residues. CDR3 amino acids: CASSLDTGGYEQYF. DNA of the CDR3: TGTGCCAGCAGCTTGGACACCGGGGGCTACGAGCAGTACTTC.

This clone rates as medium-sized. The CDR3 DNA is TGTGCCAGCAGTAGATCCCGGGGGACACAAGAGACCCAGTACTTC. Translating it yields CASSRSRGTQETQYF. This chain joins TRBV6-1 and TRBJ2-5, with D perhaps assigned TRBD1 or TRBD2 (6 bases each). V was clipped by 5 bases and J by 2 bases, with 15 bases between them. Germline CDR1 MNHNS, CDR2 SASEGT. CDR3 length: 15 amino acids.

Worth noting for this clone: The conserved phenylalanine or tryptophan is not found at the CDR3 terminus, so this likely reflects a read error. The rearrangement links TRBV2 to TRBJ1-4; D is unclear. Germline values: CDR1 SNHLY, CDR2 FYNNEI. This CDR3 spans 14 amino acids. The CDR3 sequence is CTSTLLGNNEKLFL. The CDR3 DNA is TGTACCAGCACGTTACTGGGGAATAATGAAAAACTGTTTTTA.

This clone has a handful of counts. The chain carries TRBV28 and TRBJ2-1, with a weak D call TRBD2 (5 bases). The germline V gene encodes CDR1 MDHEN and CDR2 SYDVKM. This CDR3 region has 11 residues. V shed 5 bases and J shed 12 bases, with 11 bases lying between them. The CDR3: CASSTGRGQFF. The CDR3 DNA follows: TGTGCCAGCAGTACCGGACGGGGGCAGTTCTTC.

This clone was seen a single time. This chain joins TRBV11-2 and TRBJ2-7, with 8 bases identical to TRBD2. This CDR3 region has 14 residues. Germline loops: CDR1 SGHAT, CDR2 FQNNGV. The V gene end was trimmed by 2 bases and the J gene end by 2 bases; junction bases not matched to a gene: 2. The CDR3 DNA sequence: TGTGCCAGCAGCTTAACGGGAGGGCCCTACGAGCAGTACTTC. Amino acid sequence: CASSLTGGPYEQYF. Drawing the rest from reference TRBV11-2 and TRBJ2-7, the complete variable domain is EAGVAQSPRYKIIEKRQSVAFWCNPISGHATLYWYQQILGQGPKLLIQFQNNGVVDDSQLPKDRFSAERLKGVDSTLKIQPAKLEDSAVYLCASSLTGGPYEQYFGPGTRLTVT.

This clone is judged medium-sized. This sequence joins TRBV12-3 or TRBV12-4 and TRBJ2-1; the match to TRBD1 covers 8 bases. V lost 4 bases, J lost 5 bases, and 7 bases stayed unmatched. This CDR3 comprises 15 residues. In nucleotides, the CDR3 is TGTGCCAGCAGTTATAGGACAGGGATCCACAATGAGCAGTTCTTC. Its translation: CASSYRTGIHNEQFF.

This clone has a count of ten or more. The V call is TRBV7-2, the J call TRBJ2-3, with 8 bases identical to TRBD2. In germline, CDR1 is SGHTA, CDR2 FQGNSA. The CDR3 contains 15 residues. J was trimmed by 8 bases and V by 0 bases; bases with no gene match: 7. This CDR3 is CASSLAPGGPGTQYF. CDR3 sequence (DNA): TGTGCCAGCAGCTTAGCGCCGGGAGGGCCCGGTACGCAGTATTTT.

This clone was seen more than once but under ten times. The chain recombines TRBV12-3 or TRBV12-4 with TRBJ2-1; no reliable D call. Trimming removed 8 bases at V and 7 bases at J, with 9 bases between. This CDR3 comprises 11 residues. CDR3 DNA sequence: TGTGCCAGCTCTTCCCGGAATGAGCAGTTCTTC. It is translated as CASSSRNEQFF.

Here the CDR3 reads CASADTEAFF. The CDR3 DNA reads as TGTGCCAGCGCCGATACTGAAGCTTTCTTT. The chain links TRBV28 to TRBJ1-1; D not resolved. Trimming removed 8 bases at V and 5 bases at J, with 6 bases between. In germline, CDR1 is MDHEN, CDR2 SYDVKM. This CDR3 spans 10 amino acids.

The rearrangement joins TRBV28 to TRBJ1-2; D is possibly TRBD1 (5 bases). V lost 3 bases and J 4 bases, leaving 6 bases between the germline ends. Germline values: CDR1 MDHEN, CDR2 SYDVKM. The CDR3 is 12 amino acids. In DNA form, the CDR3 reads TGTGCCAGCAGTTTGACAGTCTATGGCTACACCTTC. Its translation is CASSLTVYGYTF.

The chain uses TRBV11-3 and TRBJ2-2, with D unclear. V lost 3 bases and J 6 bases, leaving 11 bases between the germline ends. CDR1 and CDR2 (germline): SGHNT, YENEEA. The CDR3 sequence is 14 residues long. In DNA, the CDR3 is TGTGCCAGCAGCTTGTTAGTGGACGCCGGGGAGCTGTTTTTT. Translation gives CASSLLVDAGELFF. Drawing the rest from reference TRBV11-3 and TRBJ2-2, the complete variable domain is EAGVVQSPRYKIIEKKQPVAFWCNPISGHNTLYWYLQNLGQGPELLIRYENEEAVDDSQLPKDRFSAERLKGVDSTLKIQPAELGDSAVYLCASSLLVDAGELFFGEGSRLTVL.

The chain uses TRBV14 and TRBJ2-3, with 8 bases fitting TRBD2. The CDR3 consists of 16 residues. Trimming at V came to 6 bases and at J to 2 bases, leaving 10 bases not matched to a gene. Germline V lookup: CDR1 SGHDN, CDR2 FVKESK. The DNA for the CDR3 is TGTGCCAGCAGACGGGGAAGAGCGGGAGCCACAGATACGCAGTATTTT. Translation gives CASRRGRAGATDTQYF.

The V call is TRBV20-1, the J call TRBJ1-2, with unresolved D. The CDR3 sequence is 13 residues long. Trimming stripped 5 bases from V and 1 base from J, with 11 bases between. Germline V lookup: CDR1 DFQATT, CDR2 SNEGSKA (reference sequence). CDR3 bases: TGCAGTGCTCCGGACCGGGTTAACTATGGCTACACCTTC. This codes for CSAPDRVNYGYTF.